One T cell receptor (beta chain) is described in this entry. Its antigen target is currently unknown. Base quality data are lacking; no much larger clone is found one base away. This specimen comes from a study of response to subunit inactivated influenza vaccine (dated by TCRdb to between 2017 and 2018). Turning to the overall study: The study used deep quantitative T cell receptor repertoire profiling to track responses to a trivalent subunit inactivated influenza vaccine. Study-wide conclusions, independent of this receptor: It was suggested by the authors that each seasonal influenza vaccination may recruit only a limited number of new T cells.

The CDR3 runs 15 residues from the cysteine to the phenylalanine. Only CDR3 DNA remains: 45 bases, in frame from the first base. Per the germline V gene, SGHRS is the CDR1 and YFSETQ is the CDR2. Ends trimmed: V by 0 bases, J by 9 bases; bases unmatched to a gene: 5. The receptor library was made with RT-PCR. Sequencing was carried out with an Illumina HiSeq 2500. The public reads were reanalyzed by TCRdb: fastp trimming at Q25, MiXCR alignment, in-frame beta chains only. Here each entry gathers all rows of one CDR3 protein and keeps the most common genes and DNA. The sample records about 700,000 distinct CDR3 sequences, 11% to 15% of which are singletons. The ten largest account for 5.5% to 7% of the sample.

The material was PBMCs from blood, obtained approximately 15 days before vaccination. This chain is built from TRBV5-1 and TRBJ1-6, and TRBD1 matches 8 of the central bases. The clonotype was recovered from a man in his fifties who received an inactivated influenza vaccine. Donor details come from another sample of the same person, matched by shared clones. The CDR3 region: CASSLGQGKSSPLHF. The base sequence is TGCGCCAGCAGCTTGGGACAGGGGAAGAGTTCACCCCTCCACTTT.